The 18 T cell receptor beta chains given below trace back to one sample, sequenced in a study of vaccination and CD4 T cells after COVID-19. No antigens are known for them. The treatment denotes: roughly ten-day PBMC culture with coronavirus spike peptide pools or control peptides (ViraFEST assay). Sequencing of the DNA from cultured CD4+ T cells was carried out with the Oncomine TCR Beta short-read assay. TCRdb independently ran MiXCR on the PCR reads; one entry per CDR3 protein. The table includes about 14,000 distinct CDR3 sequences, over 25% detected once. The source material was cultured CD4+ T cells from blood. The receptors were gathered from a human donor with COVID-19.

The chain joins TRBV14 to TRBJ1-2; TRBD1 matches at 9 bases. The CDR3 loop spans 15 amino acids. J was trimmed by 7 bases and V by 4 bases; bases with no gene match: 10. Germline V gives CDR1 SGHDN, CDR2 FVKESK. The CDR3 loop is CASSLNPGQGFGYTF. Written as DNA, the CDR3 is TGTGCCAGCAGCCTGAATCCGGGACAGGGTTTTGGCTACACCTTC.

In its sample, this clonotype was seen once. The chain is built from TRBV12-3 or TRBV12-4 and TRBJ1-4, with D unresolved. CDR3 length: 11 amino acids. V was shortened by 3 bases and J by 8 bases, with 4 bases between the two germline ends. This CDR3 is CASSFSEKLFF. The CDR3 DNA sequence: TGTGCCAGCAGTTTCTCCGAAAAACTGTTTTTT.

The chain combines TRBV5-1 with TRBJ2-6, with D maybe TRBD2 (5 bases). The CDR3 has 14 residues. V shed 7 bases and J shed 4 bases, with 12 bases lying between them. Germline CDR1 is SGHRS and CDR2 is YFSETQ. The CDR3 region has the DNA TGCGCCAGCGCTAAGGACTCCGGGGCCAACGTCCTGACTTTC. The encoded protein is CASAKDSGANVLTF.

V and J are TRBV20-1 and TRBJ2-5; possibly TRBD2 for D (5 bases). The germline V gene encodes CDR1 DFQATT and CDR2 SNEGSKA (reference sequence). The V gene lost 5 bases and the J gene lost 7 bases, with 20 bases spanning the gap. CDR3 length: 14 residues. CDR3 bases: TGCAGTGCTCTTCATCTCCGGGGTAAAGGGACCCAGTACTTC. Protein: CSALHLRGKGTQYF.

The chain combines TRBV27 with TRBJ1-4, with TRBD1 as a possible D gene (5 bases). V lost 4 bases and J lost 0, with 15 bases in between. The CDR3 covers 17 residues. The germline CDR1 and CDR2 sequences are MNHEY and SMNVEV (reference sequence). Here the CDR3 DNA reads TGTGCCAGCAGTTCCGGATGGGGCGTTGCAACTAATGAAAAACTGTTTTTT. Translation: CASSSGWGVATNEKLFF. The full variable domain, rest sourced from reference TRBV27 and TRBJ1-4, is EAQVTQNPRYLITVTGKKLTVTCSQNMNHEYMSWYRQDPGLGLRQIYYSMNVEVTDKGDVPEGYKVSRKEKRNFPLILESPSPNQTSLYFCASSSGWGVATNEKLFFGSGTQLSVL.

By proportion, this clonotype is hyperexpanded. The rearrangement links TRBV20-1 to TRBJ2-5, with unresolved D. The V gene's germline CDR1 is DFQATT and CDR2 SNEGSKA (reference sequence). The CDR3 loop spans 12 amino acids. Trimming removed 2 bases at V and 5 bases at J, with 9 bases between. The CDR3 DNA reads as TGCAGTGCTAGAATCCGGGCGGAGACCCAGTACTTC. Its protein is CSARIRAETQYF.

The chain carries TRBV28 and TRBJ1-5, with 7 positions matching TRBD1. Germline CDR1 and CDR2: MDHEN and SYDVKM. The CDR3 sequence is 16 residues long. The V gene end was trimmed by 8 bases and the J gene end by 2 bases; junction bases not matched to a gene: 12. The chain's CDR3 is CASLTGAGGGNQPQHF. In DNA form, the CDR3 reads TGTGCCAGCCTCACAGGGGCGGGTGGGGGCAATCAGCCCCAGCATTTT.

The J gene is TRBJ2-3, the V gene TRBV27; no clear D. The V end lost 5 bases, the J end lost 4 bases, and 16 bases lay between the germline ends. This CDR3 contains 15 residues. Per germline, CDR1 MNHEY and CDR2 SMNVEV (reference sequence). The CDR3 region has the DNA TGTGCCAGCAGTCCAGAAACTAATAGGGCAGATACGCAGTATTTT. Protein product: CASSPETNRADTQYF.

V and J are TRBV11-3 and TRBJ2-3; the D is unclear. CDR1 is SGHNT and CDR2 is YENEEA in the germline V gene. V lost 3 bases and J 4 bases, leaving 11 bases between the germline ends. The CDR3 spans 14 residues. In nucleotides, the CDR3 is TGTGCCAGCAGCTTGGGCAGGAACTCAGATACGCAGTATTTT. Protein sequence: CASSLGRNSDTQYF. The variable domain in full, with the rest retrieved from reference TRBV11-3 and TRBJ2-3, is EAGVVQSPRYKIIEKKQPVAFWCNPISGHNTLYWYLQNLGQGPELLIRYENEEAVDDSQLPKDRFSAERLKGVDSTLKIQPAELGDSAVYLCASSLGRNSDTQYFGPGTRLTVL.

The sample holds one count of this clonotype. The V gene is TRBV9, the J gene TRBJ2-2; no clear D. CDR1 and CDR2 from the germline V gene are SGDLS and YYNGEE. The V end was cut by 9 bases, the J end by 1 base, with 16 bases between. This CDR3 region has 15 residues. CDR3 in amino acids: CAITSPQVNTGELFF. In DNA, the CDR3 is TGTGCCATTACATCCCCCCAAGTGAACACCGGGGAGCTGTTTTTT.

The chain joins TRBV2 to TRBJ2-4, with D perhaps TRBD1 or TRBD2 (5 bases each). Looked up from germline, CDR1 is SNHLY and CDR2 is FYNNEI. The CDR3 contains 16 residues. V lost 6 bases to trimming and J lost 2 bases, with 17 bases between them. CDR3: CASSPRGLGPKNIQYF. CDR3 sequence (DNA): TGTGCCAGCAGCCCCCGGGGCCTAGGGCCCAAAAACATTCAGTACTTC.

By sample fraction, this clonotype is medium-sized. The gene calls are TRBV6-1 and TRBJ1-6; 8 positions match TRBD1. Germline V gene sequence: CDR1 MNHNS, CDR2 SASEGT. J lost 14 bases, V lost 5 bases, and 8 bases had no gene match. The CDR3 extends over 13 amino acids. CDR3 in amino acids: CASSTRTGSTLHF. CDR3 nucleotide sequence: TGTGCCAGCAGTACCCGGACAGGGTCAACCCTCCACTTT.

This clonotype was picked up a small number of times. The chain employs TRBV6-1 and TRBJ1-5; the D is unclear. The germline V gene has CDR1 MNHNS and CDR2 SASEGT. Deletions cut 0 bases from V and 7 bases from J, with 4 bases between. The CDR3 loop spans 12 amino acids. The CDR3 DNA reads TGTGCCAGCAGTGAAGCCTGGCAGCCCCAGCATTTT. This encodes CASSEAWQPQHF.

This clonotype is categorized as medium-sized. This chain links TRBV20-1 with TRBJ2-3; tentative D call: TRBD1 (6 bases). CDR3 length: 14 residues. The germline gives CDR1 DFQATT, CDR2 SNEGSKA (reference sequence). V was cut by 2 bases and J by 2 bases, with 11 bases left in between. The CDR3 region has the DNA TGCAGTGCTAGAAGGACAGAACCCACAGATACGCAGTATTTT. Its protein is CSARRTEPTDTQYF.

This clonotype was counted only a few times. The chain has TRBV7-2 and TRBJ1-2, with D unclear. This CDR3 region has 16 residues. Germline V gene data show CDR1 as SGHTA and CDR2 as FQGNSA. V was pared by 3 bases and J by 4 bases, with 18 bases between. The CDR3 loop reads CASSFDRGYDPYGYTF. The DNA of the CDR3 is TGTGCCAGCAGCTTCGATCGGGGATACGATCCCTATGGCTACACCTTC.

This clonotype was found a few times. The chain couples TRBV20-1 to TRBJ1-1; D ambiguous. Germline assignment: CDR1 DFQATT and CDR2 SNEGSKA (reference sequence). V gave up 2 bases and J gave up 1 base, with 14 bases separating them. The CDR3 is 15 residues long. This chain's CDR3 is CSARHLGRPNTEAFF. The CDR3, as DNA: TGCAGTGCTAGACACCTTGGACGGCCGAACACTGAAGCTTTCTTT.

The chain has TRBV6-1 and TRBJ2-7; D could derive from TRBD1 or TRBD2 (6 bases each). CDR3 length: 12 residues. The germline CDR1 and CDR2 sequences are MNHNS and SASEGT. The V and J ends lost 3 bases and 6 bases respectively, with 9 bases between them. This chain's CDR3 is CASSDRGVEQYF. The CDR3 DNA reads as TGTGCCAGCAGTGATAGGGGGGTCGAGCAGTACTTC.

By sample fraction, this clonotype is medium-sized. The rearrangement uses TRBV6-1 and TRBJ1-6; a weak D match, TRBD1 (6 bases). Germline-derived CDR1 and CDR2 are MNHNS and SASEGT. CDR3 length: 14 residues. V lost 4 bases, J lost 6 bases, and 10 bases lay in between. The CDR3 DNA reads TGTGCCAGCAGTGCCACAGGGAGTAATTCACCCCTCCACTTT. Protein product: CASSATGSNSPLHF.